This TCR beta chain is from a study of T cell responses to AZD1222 COVID-19 vaccine. The assay was immunoSEQ multiplex PCR, and TCRdb's table has in-frame clones only and misses some. The repertoire holds roughly 170,000 clones, with roughly 93% as singletons. Trimming took off 0 bases at V and 2 bases at J, with 6 bases between the two ends. The CDR3 spans 14 residues. Germline assignment: CDR1 SGHRS and CDR2 YFSETQ. Here the sequenced sample was peripheral blood, taken on day 0 of AZD1222 vaccination. This chain joins TRBV5-1 and TRBJ2-1; D not certain. The clonotype originates from an adult in good health. The CDR3 sequence is CASSLGGAYNEQFF. The DNA for the CDR3 is TGCGCCAGCAGCTTGGGGGGTGCCTACAATGAGCAGTTCTTC.